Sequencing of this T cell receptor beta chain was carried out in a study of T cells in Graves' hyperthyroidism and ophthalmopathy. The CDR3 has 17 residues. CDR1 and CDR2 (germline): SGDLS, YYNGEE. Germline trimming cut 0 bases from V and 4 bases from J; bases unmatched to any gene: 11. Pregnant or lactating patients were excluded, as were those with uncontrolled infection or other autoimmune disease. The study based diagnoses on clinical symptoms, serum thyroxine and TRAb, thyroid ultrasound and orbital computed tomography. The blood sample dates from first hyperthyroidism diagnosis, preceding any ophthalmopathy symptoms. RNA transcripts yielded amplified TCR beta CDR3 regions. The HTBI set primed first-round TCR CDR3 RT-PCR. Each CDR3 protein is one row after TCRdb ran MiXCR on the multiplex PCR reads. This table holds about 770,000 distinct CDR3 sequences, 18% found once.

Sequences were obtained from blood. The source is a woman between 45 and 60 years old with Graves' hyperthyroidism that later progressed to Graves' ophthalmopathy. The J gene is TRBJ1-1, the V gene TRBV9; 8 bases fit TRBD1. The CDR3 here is CASSVVPLRQGSTEAFF. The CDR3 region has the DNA TGTGCCAGCAGCGTAGTCCCCCTCCGACAGGGGTCCACTGAAGCTTTCTTT.